This T cell receptor (beta chain) emerged from a study of T-cell memory formation after mild COVID-19. The CDR3 length is 14 residues. The V gene's germline CDR1 is DFQATT and CDR2 SNEGSKA (reference sequence). J lost 4 bases, V lost 1 base, and 1 base had no gene match. In regard to this clonotype: Its target is not known.

MiXCR, applied by TCRdb to the 5' RACE reads, yields one record per CDR3 protein. Among 450,000 to 650,000 distinct CDR3 sequences listed, over 20% were seen once. Study-level points and caveats: Day 15 to 85 contractors were CD4/CD8 balanced; later expanders leaned CD4+. The authors left the SARS-CoV-2 specificity of second-wave clones peaking on day 37 unconfirmed. Among contracting clones, CD4+ were mainly CM/EM and CD8+ enriched in EMRA. Pre-infection memory carried some responding clones, suggesting that cross-reactive memory joined.

Input material: PBMCs or a T cell subset sorted from them (not recorded which). This TCR was sampled from an adult woman who had mild COVID-19 (a few samples of this study predate the infection). Cell type and time point are not known. The V gene is TRBV20-1, the J gene TRBJ2-7; 13 positions agree with TRBD2. The CDR3 DNA reads as TGCAGTGCTAGAGGGACTAGCGGGGGTTACGAGCAGTACTTC. Protein product: CSARGTSGGYEQYF.